The rows below give T cell receptor beta chains drawn from one sample of a study of post-analysis software for immune sequencing data. In TCRdb, the PCR reads were re-called with MiXCR into one record per CDR3 protein. The sample shows roughly 670,000 distinct CDR3 sequences, approximately 59% of them seen only once. Sequenced material: blood. These receptors were taken from a girl aged 2-10 years with multiple sclerosis. The CDR3 runs from the conserved cysteine through the conserved F or W. Each record gives: CDR3 DNA, CDR3 protein, J gene, V gene, D gene, clone size. A D gene is named only where the DNA matches it firmly. Where a row states a size, it is once, few, many or the class of an expanded clone; other rows omit it.

DNA: TGTGCCATCAGTGACCGGGACCTGTCCAATGAGCAGTTCTTC
CDR3: CAISDRDLSNEQFF
J: TRBJ2-1
V: TRBV10-3
D: NA
size: few

DNA: TGTGCCAGCAGTTTAAAGGGGAGCCAAGAGACCCAGTACTTC
CDR3: CASSLKGSQETQYF
J: TRBJ2-5
V: TRBV27
D: NA
size: few

DNA: TGTGCCAGCAGTTACGGACAGGGGCTTGAGCAGTTCTTC
CDR3: CASSYGQGLEQFF
J: TRBJ2-1
V: TRBV6-6
D: TRBD1
size: NA

DNA: TGTGCCAGCAGCCAGAGCGGGAGGGCGATCCAGGTCGAGCAGTACTTC
CDR3: CASSQSGRAIQVEQYF
J: TRBJ2-7
V: TRBV5-5
D: TRBD2
size: NA

DNA: TGTGCCATCAGTGATCCGGCTGCAACAGGGGTAGCGGGTACTAGGAACGAGCAGTACTTC
CDR3: CAISDPAATGVAGTRNEQYF
J: TRBJ2-7
V: TRBV10-3
D: NA
size: many

DNA: TGTGCCAGCAGTTACCATCAGGGGGCAATTGGCAATGAGCAGTTCTTC
CDR3: CASSYHQGAIGNEQFF
J: TRBJ2-1
V: TRBV7-2
D: TRBD1
size: few

DNA: TGTGCCAGCAGTTACCCGAACACCGGGGAGCTGTTTTTT
CDR3: CASSYPNTGELFF
J: TRBJ2-2
V: TRBV6-5
D: NA
size: NA

DNA: TGTGCCTCCACCGGTGACCCAAAAAATGAGCAGTTCTTC
CDR3: CASTGDPKNEQFF
J: TRBJ2-1
V: TRBV10-3
D: NA
size: few

DNA: TGTGCCAGCAGTGAATTGGCGAATTCACCCCTCCACTTT
CDR3: CASSELANSPLHF
J: TRBJ1-6
V: TRBV25-1
D: NA
size: NA

DNA: TGTGCCAGCAGCCTTACCCCGGGGGATTACGAGCAGTACTTC
CDR3: CASSLTPGDYEQYF
J: TRBJ2-7
V: TRBV7-6
D: NA
size: few

DNA: TGTGCCAGCAGCTTGGAGGTGAGGATCAGAGAGGCCCAGTACTTC
CDR3: CASSLEVRIREAQYF
J: TRBJ2-5
V: TRBV5-5
D: NA
size: NA

DNA: TGTGCCAGCAGCTTAAGACTAGCGGGCTTGAGCTCCTACAATGAGCAGTTCTTC
CDR3: CASSLRLAGLSSYNEQFF
J: TRBJ2-1
V: TRBV11-1
D: TRBD2
size: NA

DNA: TGTGCCAGCAGCTCTGTCCCGGACCTCAATACGCAGTATTTT
CDR3: CASSSVPDLNTQYF
J: TRBJ2-3
V: TRBV7-8
D: NA
size: NA

DNA: TGTGCCAGCAGCCCGTACACAGACTTCTACGAGCAGTACTTC
CDR3: CASSPYTDFYEQYF
J: TRBJ2-7
V: TRBV14
D: NA
size: NA

DNA: TGTGCCATCAGTCTTCAAACTAGCGGGAGGATGATTGAGCAGTTCTTC
CDR3: CAISLQTSGRMIEQFF
J: TRBJ2-1
V: TRBV10-3
D: TRBD2
size: NA

DNA: TGCAGTGCTAGTAGGGTGGAGATGGGGGATACGCAGTATTTT
CDR3: CSASRVEMGDTQYF
J: TRBJ2-3
V: TRBV20-1
D: NA
size: NA

DNA: TGCGCCAGCAGCTTGGCGGGCAGGGTAACAGATACGCAGTATTTT
CDR3: CASSLAGRVTDTQYF
J: TRBJ2-3
V: TRBV5-1
D: NA
size: few

DNA: TGTGCCAGCAGTCCGTCTAGCGGGTCTAGCACAGATACGCAGTATTTT
CDR3: CASSPSSGSSTDTQYF
J: TRBJ2-3
V: TRBV6-2/TRBV6-3
D: TRBD2
size: few

DNA: TGTGCCAGCAGCGTAGGGACTAGCATGCTCAATGAGCAGTTCTTC
CDR3: CASSVGTSMLNEQFF
J: TRBJ2-1
V: TRBV9
D: TRBD2
size: NA

DNA: TGCGCCAGCAGCGGGGGTGGGATCCTCTACAATGAGCAGTTCTTC
CDR3: CASSGGGILYNEQFF
J: TRBJ2-1
V: TRBV5-1
D: NA
size: NA

DNA: TGCGCCAGCAGCATGACAGGAGCTGGGGAGGGTGAGCAGTTCTTC
CDR3: CASSMTGAGEGEQFF
J: TRBJ2-1
V: TRBV5-1
D: NA
size: once

DNA: TGCGCCAGCAGTGAGCAGGTGGACCTGAGTGAGCAGTTCTTC
CDR3: CASSEQVDLSEQFF
J: TRBJ2-1
V: TRBV10-2
D: NA
size: few

DNA: TGTGCCAGCAGCGTAGACCTAACCCTAACCACCACCGGGGAGCTGTTTTTT
CDR3: CASSVDLTLTTTGELFF
J: TRBJ2-2
V: TRBV9
D: NA
size: NA

DNA: TGCAGTGCTAGTTCACTATCCTCGGGTGAGCAGTACTTC
CDR3: CSASSLSSGEQYF
J: TRBJ2-7
V: TRBV20-1
D: NA
size: NA